The 15 T cell receptor beta chains presented below share a single source sample, sequenced in a study of CD8 T cells in Susac syndrome. Random hexamers were used to reverse transcribe the RNA input (roughly 0.5 to 1 ug). TCRdb redid the calling of the immunoSEQ multiplex PCR reads with MiXCR, one entry per CDR3 protein. Of some 200,000 distinct CDR3 sequences in the sample, roughly 94% are singletons; the top ten hold approximately 0.16%. Source material: CD8+ T cells from PBMCs. Receptors originate from a human donor with Susac syndrome.

This clonotype occurred once. This rearrangement joins TRBV5-5 to TRBJ1-5; 9 nucleotides line up with TRBD1. V lost 4 bases, J lost 8 bases, and 13 bases stayed unmatched. CDR1 is SGHKS, CDR2 YYEKEE, per germline (reference sequence). The CDR3 runs 16 residues. The CDR3 protein is CASSPAPDRGIEPQHF. DNA of the CDR3: TGTGCCAGCAGCCCCGCTCCCGACAGGGGGATAGAGCCCCAGCATTTT.

V and J are TRBV9 and TRBJ1-1, with D possibly TRBD1 on 5 matching bases. Germline lookup yields CDR1 SGDLS and CDR2 YYNGEE. V lost 3 bases to trimming and J lost 3 bases, with 12 bases between them. This CDR3 is 14 amino acids long. The CDR3 loop is CASSAGEGYTEAFF. For the CDR3, the DNA is TGTGCCAGCAGCGCCGGCGAGGGGTACACTGAAGCTTTCTTT. The full variable domain, rest sourced from reference TRBV9 and TRBJ1-1, is DSGVTQTPKHLITATGQRVTLRCSPRSGDLSVYWYQQSLDQGLQFLIQYYNGEERAKGNILERFSAQQFPDLHSELNLSSLELGDSALYFCASSAGEGYTEAFFGQGTRLTVV.

The rearrangement links TRBV29-1 to TRBJ2-1; 12 bases match TRBD2. The CDR3 runs 16 residues. Germline loops: CDR1 SQVTM, CDR2 ANQGSEA. Trimming removed 4 bases from V and 6 bases from J; junction bases left unmatched: 10. CDR3 loop: CSVAGLAGYGVNEQFF. DNA of the CDR3: TGCAGCGTTGCCGGACTAGCGGGATACGGGGTCAATGAGCAGTTCTTC.

The sample holds one count of this clonotype. The chain uses TRBV9 and TRBJ2-1; 12 bases are a match to TRBD2. This CDR3 is built from 17 residues. J lost 6 bases, V lost 0 bases, and 7 bases had no gene match. CDR1 is SGDLS, CDR2 YYNGEE, per germline. CDR3 nucleotides: TGTGCCAGCAGCGTAGCTACTAGCGGGGGGCCCTTCAATGAGCAGTTCTTC. It encodes CASSVATSGGPFNEQFF.

The chain recombines TRBV19 with TRBJ2-3; no firm D call. V was clipped by 3 bases and J by 6 bases, with 7 bases between them. The CDR3 runs 12 residues. The V gene's germline CDR1 is LNHDA and CDR2 SQIVND (reference sequence). DNA for the CDR3: TGTGCCAGTAGTATTGGGATCGATACGCAGTATTTT. This translates into CASSIGIDTQYF.

The gene calls are TRBV30 and TRBJ1-1; D is unresolved. CDR1 and CDR2 (germline): GTSNPN, SVGIG (reference sequence). Trimming stripped 1 base from V and 4 bases from J, with 7 bases between. The CDR3 consists of 12 residues. CDR3 coding DNA: TGTGCCTGGAGTGGAGGGAGCACTGAAGCTTTCTTT. Its protein is CAWSGGSTEAFF.

The rearrangement links TRBV7-6 to TRBJ2-7; D is perhaps TRBD2 (5 bases). In germline, CDR1 is SGHVS, CDR2 FNYEAQ. V was shortened by 6 bases and J by 3 bases, with 18 bases between the two germline ends. The CDR3 spans 15 residues. In nucleotides, the CDR3 is TGTGCCAGCAGGACGGGGAAGGACGCGGGCTACGAGCAGTACTTC. It yields the protein CASRTGKDAGYEQYF.

The chain recombines TRBV11-2 with TRBJ2-3, with D tentatively TRBD1 (6 bases). The CDR3 runs to 16 residues. The V gene lost 2 bases and the J gene lost 4 bases, with 16 bases spanning the gap. Germline V gene data show CDR1 as SGHAT and CDR2 as FQNNGV. CDR3 in DNA: TGTGCCAGCAGCTTATCGTTGGGGGCCGTGGCAGATACGCAGTATTTT. As protein: CASSLSLGAVADTQYF.

Comments on this clonotype: This may be a read error: a much more frequent sequence differs by one nucleotide. The rearrangement links TRBV7-9 to TRBJ2-1, with D hard to call. This CDR3 is 11 amino acids long. In germline, CDR1 is SEHNR, CDR2 FQNEAQ (reference sequence). V lost 2 bases and J 6 bases, leaving 2 bases between the germline ends. The CDR3 spells CASSLINEQFF. In DNA, the CDR3 is TGTGCCAGCAGCTTAATCAATGAGCAGTTCTTC.

This chain connects TRBV7-2 to TRBJ1-2; D is unclear. The V end lost 5 bases, the J end lost 2 bases, and 12 bases lay between the germline ends. This CDR3 has 14 amino acids. From germline, CDR1 is SGHTA and CDR2 FQGNSA. The CDR3 spells CASSPSSVNYGYTF. As DNA, the CDR3 is TGTGCCAGCAGCCCCTCCTCTGTCAACTATGGCTACACCTTC.

This chain uses TRBV2 with TRBJ1-1; no firm D call. The CDR3 spans 16 residues. Trimming pared 3 bases from V and 2 bases from J, leaving 16 bases between. CDR1 and CDR2 (germline): SNHLY, FYNNEI. CDR3 residues: CASSESSLMRNTEAFF. The CDR3 DNA sequence: TGTGCCAGCAGTGAGTCCTCACTTATGAGAAACACTGAAGCTTTCTTT.

The chain joins TRBV28 to TRBJ2-7; 10 bases align to TRBD2. The CDR3 contains 16 residues. Trimming removed 5 bases from V and 3 bases from J; junction bases left unmatched: 10. Germline lookup yields CDR1 MDHEN and CDR2 SYDVKM. The CDR3 DNA reads TGTGCCAGCAGTCCCCGGACTAGCGGCACCTTCTACGAGCAGTACTTC. This codes for CASSPRTSGTFYEQYF. Full variable domain (rest looked up from reference TRBV28 and TRBJ2-7): DVKVTQSSRYLVKRTGEKVFLECVQDMDHENMFWYRQDPGLGLRLIYFSYDVKMKEKGDIPEGYSVSREKKERFSLILESASTNQTSMYLCASSPRTSGTFYEQYFGPGTRLTVT.

The rearrangement links TRBV7-8 to TRBJ2-4, with 11 nucleotides matching TRBD2. The J segment lost 8 bases and the V segment lost 5 bases, leaving 5 bases of the junction unmatched. The CDR3 has 14 residues. From germline, CDR1 is SGHVS and CDR2 FQNEAQ. The CDR3 loop is CASSQLAGEYIQYF. The CDR3 DNA reads as TGTGCCAGCAGCCAACTAGCGGGAGAATACATTCAGTACTTC.

This clonotype came up once. This chain uses TRBV5-1 with TRBJ2-5; tentatively, D is TRBD1 or TRBD2 (5 bases each). Trimming removed 1 base from V and 4 bases from J, with 11 bases in between. Germline CDR1 reads SGHRS; CDR2 reads YFSETQ. This CDR3 comprises 14 residues. In DNA form, the CDR3 reads TGCGCCAGCAGCTTGCGGCCAGGGAGAGAGACCCAGTACTTC. Its protein is CASSLRPGRETQYF.

The chain carries TRBV5-1 and TRBJ2-5, with D possibly matching TRBD1 (6 bases). The CDR3 has 15 residues. V was clipped by 4 bases and J by 0 bases, with 13 bases between them. Germline assignment: CDR1 SGHRS and CDR2 YFSETQ. The CDR3 nucleotides are TGCGCCAGCAGCATCCCAACAGGGTACCAAGAGACCCAGTACTTC. It encodes CASSIPTGYQETQYF.